This T cell receptor (beta chain) emerged from a study of blood T cell repertoires in COVID-19. Across the whole study: T cells, B-cell-depleted T cells, or PBMCs supplied cDNA or gDNA.

The germline V gene has CDR1 SGHRS and CDR2 YFSETQ. The CDR3 covers 14 residues. J lost 3 bases, V lost 5 bases, and 2 bases had no gene match. As concerns this clone: The sample holds other DNA sequences that translate to the same CDR3.

As originally analysed: Amplifying reference gene primers gave estimates of nucleated cell counts. Sequenced by immunoSEQ multiplex PCR; TCRdb stores in-frame clones only, minus some. The D gene and trimming were derived from the DNA, and the V and J assignments and clone size from that table. This sample has about 400,000 clones, with approximately 86% found just once. This receptor was identified in a woman aged 60-70 years with COVID-19, enrolled during active disease. V and J are TRBV5-1 and TRBJ2-1; 10 bases map to TRBD2. Input material: peripheral blood. The CDR3 DNA reads as TGCGCCAGCAGATTAGCGGGGGGCTACAATGAGCAGTTCTTC. It codes for CASRLAGGYNEQFF.